Presented here are 8 T cell receptor beta chains from one specimen sequenced in a study of blood T cell repertoires in COVID-19. Sequencing was performed with immunoSEQ multiplex PCR; in TCRdb, only in-frame clones are kept and a portion is missing. Seen here are about 87,000 clones, around 85% observed once, and the top ten hold 3% to 3.5%. Source material: peripheral blood. Receptors originate from a woman of 80 years or more with COVID-19, enrolled during active disease.

V is TRBV10-3 and J is TRBJ2-3; TRBD2 matches at 12 bases. This CDR3 has 14 amino acids. CDR1 ENHRY and CDR2 SYGVKD come from the germline V gene. V lost 10 bases and J lost 4; bases outside the gene matches: 6. The CDR3 region is CATRLAGDSDTQYF. CDR3 in DNA: TGTGCCACAAGACTAGCGGGGGACTCAGATACGCAGTATTTT.

This clone was observed a handful of times. This chain uses TRBV5-4 with TRBJ1-2, with TRBD1 matching over 7 bases. Germline-derived CDR1 and CDR2 are SGHNT and YYREEE (reference sequence). Losses at the gene ends were 3 bases for V and 6 bases for J; bases not matched to a gene: 5. This CDR3 comprises 13 residues. The CDR3 spells CASSSETGNGYTF. The CDR3 region has the DNA TGTGCCAGCAGCTCCGAGACAGGGAATGGCTACACCTTC. Full variable domain (rest looked up from reference TRBV5-4 and TRBJ1-2): ETGVTQSPTHLIKTRGQQVTLRCSSQSGHNTVSWYQQALGQGPQFIFQYYREEENGRGNFPPRFSGLQFPNYSSELNVNALELDDSALYLCASSSETGNGYTFGSGTRLTVV.

By frequency in the sample, this clone is medium-sized. CDR3 DNA sequence: TGCGCCAGCAGCCAAGAAAGACAGGGGATCGGGAATAATTCACCCCTCCACTTT. Its translation: CASSQERQGIGNNSPLHF. The chain couples TRBV4-3 to TRBJ1-6; 8 bases are shared with TRBD1. V was clipped by 0 bases and J by 5 bases; unmatched bases: 9. From germline, CDR1 is LGHNA and CDR2 YSLEER. The CDR3 is made up of 18 amino acids.

This clone was observed a handful of times. CDR3 DNA: TGTGCCACCAGCAGAGGAACAGGGGCCTACGAGCAGTACTTC. Translated: CATSRGTGAYEQYF. This chain joins TRBV15 and TRBJ2-7; 7 bases agree with TRBD1. This CDR3 region has 14 residues. CDR1 and CDR2 from the germline V gene are LNHNV and YYDKDF (reference sequence). The junction had 2 bases not matched to a gene; V was cut back by 1 base and J by 2 bases.

V is TRBV11-1 and J is TRBJ1-1; 9 nucleotides align to TRBD1. CDR3 length: 13 residues. Unmatched junction bases numbered 1, after V lost 5 bases and J lost 3 bases. Germline values: CDR1 SGHAT, CDR2 FQDESV (reference sequence). The CDR3 nucleotides are TGTGCCAGCAGCCGGGACAGGGACACTGAAGCTTTCTTT. This codes for CASSRDRDTEAFF.

The chain employs TRBV20-1 and TRBJ2-1, with a weak D call TRBD2 (5 bases). The CDR3 consists of 14 residues. Germline values: CDR1 DFQATT, CDR2 SNEGSKA (reference sequence). Trimming removed 3 bases at V and 0 bases at J, with 9 bases between. The CDR3 reads CSASMGSSYNEQFF. The CDR3, as DNA: TGCAGTGCTAGTATGGGGAGCTCCTACAATGAGCAGTTCTTC.

The J gene is TRBJ2-7, the V gene TRBV9; TRBD2 matches 10 bases. The CDR3 is made up of 14 amino acids. J gave up 6 bases and V 2 bases, and 5 bases lay outside the gene matches. Germline CDR1 reads SGDLS; CDR2 reads YYNGEE. In nucleotides, the CDR3 is TGTGCCAGCAGCGTCCTAGCGGGAGCCGGCGAGCAGTACTTC. Its translation is CASSVLAGAGEQYF.

The chain recombines TRBV2 with TRBJ1-1; tentative D call: TRBD1 (6 bases). Deletions cut 6 bases from V and 0 bases from J, with 11 bases between. In germline, CDR1 is SNHLY, CDR2 FYNNEI. This CDR3 comprises 14 residues. The CDR3: CASRKDRLNTEAFF. CDR3 DNA: TGTGCCAGCAGAAAGGACAGATTGAACACTGAAGCTTTCTTT.